This entry is about one TCR beta chain. Its antigen is currently unknown. TCRdb ran MiXCR on the 5' RACE reads and lists one entry per CDR3 protein. Of tens of thousands of distinct CDR3 sequences listed, roughly 25% are singletons. This sample was included in a study of T-cell memory formation after mild COVID-19. Study results and limitations: Chiefly within CM and EM were the contracting CD4+ clones; CD8+ ones were within EMRA. The appearance of some responding clones in pre-infection memory suggested that cross-reactive memory joined.

CDR1 DFQATT and CDR2 SNEGSKA come from the germline V gene (reference sequence). This CDR3 comprises 13 residues. Trimming took off 6 bases at V and 9 bases at J, with 15 bases between the two ends. The receptor was isolated from a man in his late teens or twenties who had mild COVID-19 (a few samples of this study predate the infection). Cell type and time point are not known. Sequenced: PBMCs or a T cell subset sorted from them (not recorded which). The chain couples TRBV20-1 to TRBJ1-6, with no clear D. Here the CDR3 DNA reads TGCAGTGCCCGAGGGCAGGAAAGTTCACCCCTCCACTTT. Amino acids: CSARGQESSPLHF.